This is a list of T cell receptor beta chains from one sample in a study of blood T cell repertoires in COVID-19. Some clones are missing from TCRdb's copy, which holds only in-frame ones; the method was immunoSEQ multiplex PCR. The table records some 210,000 clones, 81% of them present only once. The source material was PBMCs or T cells enriched from blood (not recorded which). The receptors were sampled from a woman between 50 and 59 years old with acute COVID-19. Both conserved end residues are part of each CDR3. Each record gives: D gene, clone size, J gene, V gene, CDR3 protein, CDR3 DNA. The D gene is left open where the match is weak. Expanded clones are given a class, and other clones once, few, many or no size at all.

TRBD1 | few | TRBJ1-2 | TRBV27 | CASRTGDRTYGYTF | TGTGCCAGCCGGACTGGGGACAGGACCTATGGCTACACCTTC
TRBD1 | - | TRBJ2-7 | TRBV19 | CASSGGTGGPYEQYF | TGTGCCAGTAGTGGCGGGACAGGGGGCCCTTACGAGCAGTACTTC
- | - | TRBJ2-6 | TRBV27 | CASSFLVEGANVLTF | TGTGCCAGCAGTTTCCTAGTAGAGGGGGCCAACGTCCTGACTTTC
TRBD1 | few | TRBJ2-7 | TRBV5-1 | CASSSLTGPYEQYF | TGCGCCAGCAGCTCGTTGACAGGGCCATACGAGCAGTACTTC
TRBD1 | - | TRBJ1-5 | TRBV6-5 | CASSRIQGAGQPQHF | TGTGCCAGCAGTCGAATACAGGGGGCAGGACAGCCCCAGCATTTT
TRBD1 | - | TRBJ1-3 | TRBV7-6 | CASSPGQTSSGNTIYF | TGTGCCAGCAGCCCGGGACAGACCTCCTCTGGAAACACCATATATTTT
- | few | TRBJ1-3 | TRBV7-2 | CASSLGLTQTGNTIYF | TGTGCCAGCAGCTTAGGACTTACCCAAACTGGAAACACCATATATTTT
- | - | TRBJ2-7 | TRBV9 | CASSSHRGAGDYEQYF | TGTGCCAGCAGCTCGCACCGGGGGGCGGGAGACTACGAGCAGTACTTC
- | once | TRBJ1-5 | TRBV19 | CASSYGFSNQPQHF | TGTGCCAGTAGTTACGGTTTTAGCAATCAGCCCCAGCATTTT
- | - | TRBJ1-4 | TRBV5-8 | CASSSSGQNNEKLFF | TGTGCCAGCAGCTCGTCCGGACAGAACAATGAAAAACTGTTTTTT
TRBD1 | - | TRBJ1-5 | TRBV19 | CASSLQSGTGSQPQHF | TGTGCCAGTAGCTTACAATCCGGGACAGGGAGTCAGCCCCAGCATTTT
TRBD1 | once | TRBJ1-1 | TRBV5-1 | CASSDDRGQNVGTEAFF | TGCGCCAGCAGCGATGACAGGGGTCAAAACGTGGGAACTGAAGCTTTCTTT
- | few | TRBJ1-5 | TRBV6-2/TRBV6-3 | CASTPRGEGYNQPQHF | TGTGCCAGCACCCCTAGGGGGGAGGGGTACAATCAGCCCCAGCATTTT
- | few | TRBJ2-1 | TRBV19 | CASSIDPARVSYNEQFF | TGTGCCAGTAGTATAGATCCTGCCAGGGTGTCCTACAATGAGCAGTTCTTC
- | - | TRBJ1-5 | TRBV19 | CASVVGGAHSNQPQHF | TGTGCCAGTGTCGTGGGGGGAGCCCATAGCAATCAGCCCCAGCATTTT
- | - | TRBJ2-7 | TRBV7-2 | CASSLEGKWNYEQYF | TGTGCCAGCAGCTTAGAGGGGAAATGGAACTACGAGCAGTACTTC
- | once | TRBJ1-2 | TRBV10-3 | CAIGSGFSDGYTF | TGTGCCATCGGGTCAGGCTTTTCGGATGGCTACACCTTC
- | - | TRBJ2-7 | TRBV24-1 | CATSGGLPPYEQYF | TGTGCCACCAGTGGTGGGCTCCCTCCCTACGAGCAGTACTTC
- | - | TRBJ1-2 | TRBV28 | CASSYQLYGYTF | TGTGCCAGCAGTTACCAACTCTATGGCTACACCTTC
TRBD2 | - | TRBJ2-5 | TRBV10-3 | CAIRGGEVETQYF | TGTGCCATCCGGGGGGGCGAGGTAGAGACCCAGTACTTC
TRBD2 | - | TRBJ2-3 | TRBV12-5 | CASGWGLAEYTDTQYF | TGTGCTAGTGGTTGGGGTCTAGCGGAATACACAGATACGCAGTATTTT
TRBD1 | - | TRBJ1-2 | TRBV7-9 | CASSGQGFGYTF | TGTGCCAGCAGCGGACAGGGTTTTGGCTACACCTTC
TRBD2 | - | TRBJ2-3 | TRBV2 | CASKVGGVADTQYF | TGTGCCAGCAAGGTCGGGGGGGTAGCAGATACGCAGTATTTT
- | - | TRBJ2-7 | TRBV11-1 | CASSPRAYEQYF | TGTGCCAGCAGCCCCCGGGCCTACGAGCAGTACTTC
TRBD2 | - | TRBJ2-3 | TRBV11-2 | CASSLGTSGRTDTQYF | TGTGCCAGCAGCCTAGGGACTAGCGGGAGGACAGATACGCAGTATTTT
- | - | TRBJ2-3 | TRBV5-1 | CASTKGTGTSTDTQYF | TGCGCCAGCACCAAGGGGACCGGGACAAGCACAGATACGCAGTATTTT
- | - | TRBJ2-2 | TRBV6-2/TRBV6-3 | CASSYQRGSAINTGELFF | TGTGCCAGCAGTTACCAACGGGGTTCCGCGATAAACACCGGGGAGCTGTTTTTT
- | - | TRBJ2-1 | TRBV12-1 | CASSPKDRQGDQFF | TGTGCCAGCAGCCCAAAGGACCGGCAAGGGGATCAGTTCTTC
TRBD2 | once | TRBJ2-2 | TRBV5-6 | CASSPSRTSGRQNTGELFF | TGTGCCAGCAGCCCGTCCAGGACTAGCGGGAGACAAAACACCGGGGAGCTGTTTTTT